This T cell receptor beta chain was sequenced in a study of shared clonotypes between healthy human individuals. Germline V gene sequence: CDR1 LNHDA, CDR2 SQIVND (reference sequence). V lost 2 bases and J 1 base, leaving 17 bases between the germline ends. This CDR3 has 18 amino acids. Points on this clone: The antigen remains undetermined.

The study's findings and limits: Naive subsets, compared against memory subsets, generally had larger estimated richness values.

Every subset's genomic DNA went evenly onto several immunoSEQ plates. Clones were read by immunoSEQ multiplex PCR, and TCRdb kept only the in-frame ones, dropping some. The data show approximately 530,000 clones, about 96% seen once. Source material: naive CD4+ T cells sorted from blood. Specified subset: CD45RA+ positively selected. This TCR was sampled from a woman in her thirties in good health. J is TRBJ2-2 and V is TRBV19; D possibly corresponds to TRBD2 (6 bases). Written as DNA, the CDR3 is TGTGCCAGTAGTATACCTCAATGGGGGACTTTGAACACCGGGGAGCTGTTTTTT. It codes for CASSIPQWGTLNTGELFF. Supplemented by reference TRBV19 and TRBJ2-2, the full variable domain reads DGGITQSPKYLFRKEGQNVTLSCEQNLNHDAMYWYRQDPGQGLRLIYYSQIVNDFQKGDIAEGYSVSREKKESFPLTVTSAQKNPTAFYLCASSIPQWGTLNTGELFFGEGSRLTVL.